The clone carrying this T cell receptor (beta chain) was observed a single time. Its target is not known. An end of the junction differs from the germline gene, which may be a read error. The entry originates in a study of blood T cells in healthy people across ages. Study context: When template switching was applied, about one barcoded beta molecule was captured per two T cells. Study-wide findings and caveats: From one million sequenced T cells, diversity estimates were lower bounds.

Germline lookup yields CDR1 MNHEY and CDR2 SMNVEV (reference sequence). CDR3 length: 14 residues. The second PCR ran about 6 to 12 cycles with a sample-barcoded 5' primer and J-beta primers. MiXCR, run by TCRdb on the 5' RACE reads, gives a single entry per CDR3 protein. The sample has 650,000 to 800,000 distinct CDR3 sequences, roughly 44% seen once. What was sequenced was blood. The chain links TRBV27 to TRBJ2-3; perhaps TRBD2 as D (6 bases). This TCR derives from a man aged 55 to 70 in good health. CDR3 in amino acids: CTSSAGLSTDTQYF. The CDR3 bases are TGTACCAGCAGTGCGGGACTGAGCACAGATACGCAGTATTTT.